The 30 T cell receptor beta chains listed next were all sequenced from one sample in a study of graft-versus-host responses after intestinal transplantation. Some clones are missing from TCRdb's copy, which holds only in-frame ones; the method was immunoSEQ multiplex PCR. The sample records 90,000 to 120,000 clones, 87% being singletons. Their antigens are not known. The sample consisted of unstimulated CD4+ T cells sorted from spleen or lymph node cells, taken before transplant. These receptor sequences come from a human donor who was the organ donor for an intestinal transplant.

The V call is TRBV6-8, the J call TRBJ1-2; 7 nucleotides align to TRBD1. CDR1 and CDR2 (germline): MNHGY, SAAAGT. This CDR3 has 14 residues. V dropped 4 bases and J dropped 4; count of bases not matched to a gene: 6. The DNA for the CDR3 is TGTGCCAGCAGTTCTAATCCAGGGGGCTATGGCTACACCTTC. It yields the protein CASSSNPGGYGYTF.

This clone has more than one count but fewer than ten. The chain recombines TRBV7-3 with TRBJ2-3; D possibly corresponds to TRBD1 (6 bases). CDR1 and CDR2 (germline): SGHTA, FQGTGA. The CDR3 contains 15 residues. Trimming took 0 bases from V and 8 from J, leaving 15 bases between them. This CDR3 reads CASSLTRGSVTTQYF. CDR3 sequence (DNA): TGTGCCAGCAGCTTAACCAGGGGCAGCGTAACTACGCAGTATTTT.

CDR3 nucleotides: TGTGCCAGCAGAGCCAATTTGGGGACGGCAGCCAAAAACATTCAGTACTTC. The encoded protein is CASRANLGTAAKNIQYF. V gene TRBV2 combines with J gene TRBJ2-4, with D possibly called TRBD1 or TRBD2 (5 bases each). V lost 6 bases and J 0 bases, leaving 18 bases between the germline ends. Germline-derived CDR1 and CDR2 are SNHLY and FYNNEI. The CDR3 is made up of 17 amino acids. Variable domain in full (rest from reference TRBV2 and TRBJ2-4): EPEVTQTPSHQVTQMGQEVILRCVPISNHLYFYWYRQILGQKVEFLVSFYNNEISEKSEIFDDQFSVERPDGSNFTLKIRSTKLEDSAMYFCASRANLGTAAKNIQYFGAGTRLSVL.

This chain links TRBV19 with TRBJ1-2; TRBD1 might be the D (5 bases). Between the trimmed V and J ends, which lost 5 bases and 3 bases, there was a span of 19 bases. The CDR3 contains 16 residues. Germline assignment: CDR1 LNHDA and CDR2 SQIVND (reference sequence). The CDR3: CASSFTGTGPYYGYTF. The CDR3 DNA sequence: TGTGCCAGTAGTTTCACCGGGACTGGACCTTACTATGGCTACACCTTC.

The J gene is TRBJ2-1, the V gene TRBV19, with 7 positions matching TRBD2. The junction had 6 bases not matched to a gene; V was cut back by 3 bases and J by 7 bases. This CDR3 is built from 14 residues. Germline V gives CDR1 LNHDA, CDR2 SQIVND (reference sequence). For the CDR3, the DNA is TGTGCCAGTAGTATCCGCCGACTAGCAAATGAGCAGTTCTTC. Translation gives CASSIRRLANEQFF. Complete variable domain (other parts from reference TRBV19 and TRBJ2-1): DGGITQSPKYLFRKEGQNVTLSCEQNLNHDAMYWYRQDPGQGLRLIYYSQIVNDFQKGDIAEGYSVSREKKESFPLTVTSAQKNPTAFYLCASSIRRLANEQFFGPGTRLTVL.

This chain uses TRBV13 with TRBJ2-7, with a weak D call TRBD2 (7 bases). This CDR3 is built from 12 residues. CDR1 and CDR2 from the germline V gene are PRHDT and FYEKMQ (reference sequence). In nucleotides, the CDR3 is TGTGCCAGCAGCTTAAGGGCGGGGGCCTTGCAGGTC. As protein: CASSLRAGALQV.

DNA of the CDR3: TGTGCCAGCAGGTCCTACTCTGGGGCCAACGTCCTGACTTTC. It is translated as CASRSYSGANVLTF. This rearrangement joins TRBV6-1 to TRBJ2-6; D is uncertain. Germline V gene sequence: CDR1 MNHNS, CDR2 SASEGT. The V end was cut by 6 bases, the J end by 0 bases, with 6 bases between. This CDR3 has 14 amino acids.

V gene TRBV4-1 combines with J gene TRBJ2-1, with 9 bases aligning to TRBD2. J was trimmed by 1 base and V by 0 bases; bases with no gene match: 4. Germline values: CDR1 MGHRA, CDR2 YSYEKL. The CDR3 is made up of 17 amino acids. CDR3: CASSQDGAGGSYNEQFF. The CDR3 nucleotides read TGCGCCAGCAGCCAAGATGGAGCGGGAGGATCCTACAATGAGCAGTTCTTC.

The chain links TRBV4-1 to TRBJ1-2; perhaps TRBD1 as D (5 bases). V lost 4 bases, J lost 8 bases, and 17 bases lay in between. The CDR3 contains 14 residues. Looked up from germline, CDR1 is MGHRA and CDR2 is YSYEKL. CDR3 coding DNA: TGCGCCAGCAGCCCACGGGACGCCGCGGACGGCTACACCTTC. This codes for CASSPRDAADGYTF.

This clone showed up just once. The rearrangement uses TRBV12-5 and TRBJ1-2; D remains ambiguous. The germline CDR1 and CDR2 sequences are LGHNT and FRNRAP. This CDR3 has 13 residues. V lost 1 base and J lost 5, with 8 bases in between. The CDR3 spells CASGLGLHYGYTF. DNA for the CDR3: TGTGCTAGTGGTTTGGGACTGCATTATGGCTACACCTTC.

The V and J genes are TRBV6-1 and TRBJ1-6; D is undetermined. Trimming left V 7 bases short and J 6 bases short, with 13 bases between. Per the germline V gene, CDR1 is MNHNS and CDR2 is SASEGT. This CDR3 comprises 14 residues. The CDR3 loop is CASTASRTNSPLHF. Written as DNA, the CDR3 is TGTGCCAGCACCGCGTCCCGGACTAATTCACCCCTCCACTTT.

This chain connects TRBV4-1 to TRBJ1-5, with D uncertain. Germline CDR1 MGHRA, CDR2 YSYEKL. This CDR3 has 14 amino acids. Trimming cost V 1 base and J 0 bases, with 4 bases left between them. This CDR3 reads CASSQGNSNQPQHF. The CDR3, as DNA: TGCGCCAGCAGCCAAGGGAATAGCAATCAGCCCCAGCATTTT.

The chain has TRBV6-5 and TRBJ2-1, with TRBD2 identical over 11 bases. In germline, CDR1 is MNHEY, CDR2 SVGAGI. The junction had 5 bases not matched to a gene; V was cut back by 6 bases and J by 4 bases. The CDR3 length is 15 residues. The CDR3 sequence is CASSRLAGYYNEQFF. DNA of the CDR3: TGTGCCAGCAGCCGACTAGCGGGGTATTACAATGAGCAGTTCTTC.

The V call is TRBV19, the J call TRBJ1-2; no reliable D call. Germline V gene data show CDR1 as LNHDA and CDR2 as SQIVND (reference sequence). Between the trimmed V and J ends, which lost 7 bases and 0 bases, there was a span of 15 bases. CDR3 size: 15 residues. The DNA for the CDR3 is TGTGCCAGTACCCCCTTGCACGCCTCTAACTATGGCTACACCTTC. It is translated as CASTPLHASNYGYTF.

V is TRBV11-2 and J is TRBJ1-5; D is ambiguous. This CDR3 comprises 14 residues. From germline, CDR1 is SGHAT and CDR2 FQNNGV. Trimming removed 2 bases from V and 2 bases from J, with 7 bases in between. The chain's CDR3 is CASSLNGGNQPQHF. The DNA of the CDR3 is TGTGCCAGCAGCTTAAATGGGGGCAATCAGCCCCAGCATTTT. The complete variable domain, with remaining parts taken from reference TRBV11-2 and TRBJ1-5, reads EAGVAQSPRYKIIEKRQSVAFWCNPISGHATLYWYQQILGQGPKLLIQFQNNGVVDDSQLPKDRFSAERLKGVDSTLKIQPAKLEDSAVYLCASSLNGGNQPQHFGDGTRLSIL.

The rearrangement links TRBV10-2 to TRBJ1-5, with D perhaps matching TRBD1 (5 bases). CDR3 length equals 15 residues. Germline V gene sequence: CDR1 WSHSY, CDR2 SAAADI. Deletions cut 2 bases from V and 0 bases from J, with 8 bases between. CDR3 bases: TGCGCCAGCAGTGAGGAGGGACTTAGCAATCAGCCCCAGCATTTT. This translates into CASSEEGLSNQPQHF.

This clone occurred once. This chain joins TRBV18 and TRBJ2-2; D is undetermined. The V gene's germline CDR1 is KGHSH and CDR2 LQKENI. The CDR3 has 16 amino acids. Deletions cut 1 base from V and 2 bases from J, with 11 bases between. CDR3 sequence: CASSPLVGDNTGELFF. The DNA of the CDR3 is TGTGCCAGCTCACCACTGGTGGGCGATAACACCGGGGAGCTGTTTTTT.

The CDR3 reads CASSNRAQETQYF. In DNA form, the CDR3 reads TGTGCCAGCAGCAACAGGGCGCAAGAGACCCAGTACTTC. The chain has TRBV7-3 and TRBJ2-5, with D maybe TRBD1 (6 bases). This CDR3 region has 13 residues. V gave up 5 bases and J gave up 2 bases, with 9 bases separating them. The germline CDR1 and CDR2 sequences are SGHTA and FQGTGA.

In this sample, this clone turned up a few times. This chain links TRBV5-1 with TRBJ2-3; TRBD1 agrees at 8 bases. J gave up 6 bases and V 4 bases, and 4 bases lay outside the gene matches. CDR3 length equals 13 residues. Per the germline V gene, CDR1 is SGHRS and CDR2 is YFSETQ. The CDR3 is CASSVRGQDTQYF. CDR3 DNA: TGCGCCAGCAGCGTCAGGGGGCAGGATACGCAGTATTTT.

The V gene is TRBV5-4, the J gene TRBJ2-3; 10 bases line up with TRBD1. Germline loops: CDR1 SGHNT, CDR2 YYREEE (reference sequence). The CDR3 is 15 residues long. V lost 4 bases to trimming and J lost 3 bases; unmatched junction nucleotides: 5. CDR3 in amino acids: CASSVPGQGTDTQYF. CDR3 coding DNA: TGTGCCAGCAGCGTACCGGGACAGGGGACAGATACGCAGTATTTT. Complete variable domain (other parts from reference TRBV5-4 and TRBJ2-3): ETGVTQSPTHLIKTRGQQVTLRCSSQSGHNTVSWYQQALGQGPQFIFQYYREEENGRGNFPPRFSGLQFPNYSSELNVNALELDDSALYLCASSVPGQGTDTQYFGPGTRLTVL.

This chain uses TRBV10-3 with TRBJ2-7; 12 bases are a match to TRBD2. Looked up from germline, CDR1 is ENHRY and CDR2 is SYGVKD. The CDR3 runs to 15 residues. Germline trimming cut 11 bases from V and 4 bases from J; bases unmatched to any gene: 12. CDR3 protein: CASGGGLAGKYEQYF. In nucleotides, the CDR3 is TGTGCCTCCGGCGGAGGACTAGCGGGAAAATACGAGCAGTACTTC.

The CDR3 DNA reads as TGTGCCAGCAGCTTAAGACGGGGGAATGAGCAGTTCTTC. This codes for CASSLRRGNEQFF. The chain recombines TRBV7-2 with TRBJ2-1; TRBD2 might be the D (6 bases). CDR3 length: 13 amino acids. In germline, CDR1 is SGHTA, CDR2 FQGNSA. Trimming removed 2 bases at V and 7 bases at J, with 9 bases between.

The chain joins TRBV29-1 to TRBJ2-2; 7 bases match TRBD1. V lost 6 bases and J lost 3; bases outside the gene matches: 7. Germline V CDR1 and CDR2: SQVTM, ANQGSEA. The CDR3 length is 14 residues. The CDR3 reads CSVSGQVYTGELFF. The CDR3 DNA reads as TGCAGCGTGTCCGGACAGGTTTACACCGGGGAGCTGTTTTTT.

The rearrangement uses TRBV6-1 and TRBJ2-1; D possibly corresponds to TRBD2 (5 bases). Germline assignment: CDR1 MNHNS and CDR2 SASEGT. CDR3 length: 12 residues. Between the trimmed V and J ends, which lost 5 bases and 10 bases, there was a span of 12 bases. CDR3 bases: TGTGCCAGCAGTTGGTCCGGGAAAGAGCAGTTCTTC. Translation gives CASSWSGKEQFF.

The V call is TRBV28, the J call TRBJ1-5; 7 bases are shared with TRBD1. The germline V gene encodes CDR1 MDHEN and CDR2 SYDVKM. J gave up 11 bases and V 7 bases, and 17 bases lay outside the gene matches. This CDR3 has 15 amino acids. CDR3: CASNAYGRGVLTQHF. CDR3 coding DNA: TGTGCCAGCAACGCGTACGGCAGGGGGGTTCTCACCCAGCATTTT.

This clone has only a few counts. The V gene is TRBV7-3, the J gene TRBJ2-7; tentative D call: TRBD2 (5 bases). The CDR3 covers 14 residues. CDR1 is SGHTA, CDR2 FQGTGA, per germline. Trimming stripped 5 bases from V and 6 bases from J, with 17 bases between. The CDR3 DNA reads TGTGCCAGCAGCCAAAACCCCGGGGTGGCCGAGCAGTACTTC. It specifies CASSQNPGVAEQYF. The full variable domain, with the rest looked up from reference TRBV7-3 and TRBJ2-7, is GAGVSQTPSNKVTEKGKYVELRCDPISGHTALYWYRQSLGQGPEFLIYFQGTGAADDSGLPNDRFFAVRPEGSVSTLKIQRTERGDSAVYLCASSQNPGVAEQYFGPGTRLTVT.

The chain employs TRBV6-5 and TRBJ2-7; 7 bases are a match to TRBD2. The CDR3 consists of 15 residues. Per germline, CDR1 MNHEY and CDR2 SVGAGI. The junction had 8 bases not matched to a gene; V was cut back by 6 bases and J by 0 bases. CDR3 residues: CASRPGLGSSYEQYF. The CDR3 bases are TGTGCCAGCAGACCAGGACTAGGAAGCTCCTACGAGCAGTACTTC.

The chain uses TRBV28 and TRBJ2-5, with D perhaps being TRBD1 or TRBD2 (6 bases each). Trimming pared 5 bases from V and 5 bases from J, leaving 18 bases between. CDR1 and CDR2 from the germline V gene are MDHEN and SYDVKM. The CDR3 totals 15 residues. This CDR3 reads CASSIGGQVGETQYF. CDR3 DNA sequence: TGTGCCAGCAGTATAGGGGGGCAGGTCGGGGAGACCCAGTACTTC.

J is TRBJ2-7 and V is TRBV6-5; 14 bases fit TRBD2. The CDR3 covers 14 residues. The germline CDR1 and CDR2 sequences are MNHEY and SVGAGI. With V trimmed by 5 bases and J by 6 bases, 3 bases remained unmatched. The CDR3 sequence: CASSGGTSGGEQYF. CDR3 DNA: TGTGCCAGCAGTGGGGGGACTAGCGGGGGCGAGCAGTACTTC.

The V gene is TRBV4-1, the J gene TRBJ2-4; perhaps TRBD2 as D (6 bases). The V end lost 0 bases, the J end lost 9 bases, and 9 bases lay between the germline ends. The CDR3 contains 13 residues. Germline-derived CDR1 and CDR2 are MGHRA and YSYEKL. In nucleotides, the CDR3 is TGCGCCAGCAGCCAAGATAAGGGAGGCATTCAGTACTTC. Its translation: CASSQDKGGIQYF.